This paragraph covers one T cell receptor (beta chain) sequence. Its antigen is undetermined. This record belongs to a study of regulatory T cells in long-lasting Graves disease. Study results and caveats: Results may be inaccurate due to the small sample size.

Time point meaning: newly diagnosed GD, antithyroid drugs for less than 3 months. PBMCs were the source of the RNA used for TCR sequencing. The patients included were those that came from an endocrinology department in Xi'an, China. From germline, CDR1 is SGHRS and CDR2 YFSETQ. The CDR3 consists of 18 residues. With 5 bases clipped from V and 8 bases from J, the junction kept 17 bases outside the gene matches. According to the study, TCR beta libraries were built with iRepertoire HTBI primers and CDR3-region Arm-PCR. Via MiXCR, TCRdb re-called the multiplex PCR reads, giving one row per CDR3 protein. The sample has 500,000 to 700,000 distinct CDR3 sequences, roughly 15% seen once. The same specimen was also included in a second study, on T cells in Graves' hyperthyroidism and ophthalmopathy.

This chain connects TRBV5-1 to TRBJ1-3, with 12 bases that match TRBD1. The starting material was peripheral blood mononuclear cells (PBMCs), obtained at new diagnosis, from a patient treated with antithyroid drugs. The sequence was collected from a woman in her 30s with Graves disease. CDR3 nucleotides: TGCGCCAGCAGTCTTGAGGGACAGGGGGCAATCCCCGGAGACACCATATATTTT. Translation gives CASSLEGQGAIPGDTIYF.